Presented here are 19 T cell receptor beta chains from one specimen sequenced in a study of T cells in Graves' hyperthyroidism and ophthalmopathy. Amplified TCR beta CDR3 regions came from RNA transcripts. The HTBI set primed first-round TCR CDR3 RT-PCR. TCRdb reprocessed the multiplex PCR reads via MiXCR and lists one record per CDR3 protein. This table holds 600,000 to 850,000 distinct CDR3 sequences, over 15% found once. The sequencing sample was made of blood. The receptor source for this set is a woman between 50 and 59 years old with Graves' hyperthyroidism that later progressed to Graves' ophthalmopathy.

In its sample, this clonotype was seen many times. V and J are TRBV6-1 and TRBJ2-7, with D perhaps matching TRBD1 (6 bases). Trimming removed 7 bases at V and 0 bases at J, with 13 bases between. The CDR3 runs to 14 residues. Per the germline V gene, CDR1 is MNHNS and CDR2 is SASEGT. The DNA for the CDR3 is TGTGCCAGCAAAGGACAGTTAGACTCCTACGAGCAGTACTTC. This translates into CASKGQLDSYEQYF.

Turning to this clonotype: Just one base apart from a much larger clone, this may be a read error. This sequence joins TRBV7-8 and TRBJ2-5; 14 bases fit TRBD2. The CDR3 consists of 17 residues. Germline trimming cut 7 bases from V and 0 bases from J; bases unmatched to any gene: 7. Germline-derived CDR1 and CDR2 are SGHVS and FQNEAQ. CDR3 nucleotide sequence: TGTGCCAGCAACCCGAGGACTAGCGGGGGGTACCAAGAGACCCAGTACTTC. Its protein product is CASNPRTSGGYQETQYF. Together with reference TRBV7-8 and TRBJ2-5, the CDR3 gives the full variable domain: GAGVSQSPRYKVAKRGQDVALRCDPISGHVSLFWYQQALGQGPEFLTYFQNEAQLDKSGLPSDRFFAERPEGSVSTLKIQRTQQEDSAVYLCASNPRTSGGYQETQYFGPGTRLLVL.

This clonotype was observed at least ten times. This chain joins TRBV11-2 and TRBJ2-1; tentatively, D is TRBD1 (6 bases). The CDR3 length is 15 residues. Deletions cut 5 bases from V and 9 bases from J, with 20 bases between. From germline, CDR1 is SGHAT and CDR2 FQNNGV. The chain's CDR3 is CASSRPNRATGEQFF. In nucleotides, the CDR3 is TGTGCCAGCAGCCGCCCGAACAGGGCGACGGGTGAGCAGTTCTTC.

J is TRBJ1-4 and V is TRBV19; TRBD1 is a possible D gene (5 bases). V lost 5 bases and J 9 bases, leaving 13 bases between the germline ends. The germline V gene has CDR1 LNHDA and CDR2 SQIVND (reference sequence). The CDR3 spans 13 residues. CDR3 nucleotide sequence: TGTGCCAGTAGTGTCTCCGGGACTCAAAAACTGTTTTTT. Translated, it gives CASSVSGTQKLFF.

Remarks on this clonotype: Relative to the germline gene, one junction end is altered; a read error may explain this. V gene TRBV20-1 combines with J gene TRBJ1-4; D not certain. This CDR3 spans 14 amino acids. Germline CDR1 reads DFQATT; CDR2 reads SNEGSKA (reference sequence). As DNA, the CDR3 is TGCAGTGCCCCCGCCCCCCCAACTAATGAAGAACTGTTTTTT. Its translation is CSAPAPPTNEELFF.

The chain has TRBV7-9 and TRBJ1-4, with 7 bases lining up with TRBD1. The trim removed 5 bases at V and 7 bases at J, leaving 10 bases unmatched. This CDR3 contains 15 residues. Germline V gene sequence: CDR1 SEHNR, CDR2 FQNEAQ (reference sequence). CDR3 loop: CASSPDTGVREKLFF. Written as DNA, the CDR3 is TGTGCCAGCAGCCCCGACACAGGGGTTCGTGAAAAACTGTTTTTT.

The sample holds many counts of this clonotype. This chain joins TRBV19 and TRBJ1-5; D remains unclear. Trimming cost V 3 bases and J 5 bases, with 11 bases left between them. Germline CDR1 and CDR2: LNHDA and SQIVND (reference sequence). This CDR3 region has 14 residues. This CDR3 is CASSMMGGYQPQHF. DNA of the CDR3: TGTGCCAGTAGTATGATGGGAGGGTATCAGCCCCAGCATTTT.

This clonotype occurred a few times. The genes are TRBV20-1 and TRBJ1-1, with D perhaps matching TRBD1 (6 bases). Germline-derived CDR1 and CDR2 are DFQATT and SNEGSKA (reference sequence). V shed 6 bases and J shed 4 bases, with 18 bases lying between them. The CDR3 contains 14 residues. DNA for the CDR3: TGCAGTGCAGGGCAGGGGTCGGGCGGCACTGAAGCTTTCTTT. This gives the protein CSAGQGSGGTEAFF.

There are many counts of this clonotype. V and J are TRBV29-1 and TRBJ1-1; 8 nucleotides agree with TRBD1. The length of the CDR3 is 17 residues. Germline loops: CDR1 SQVTM, CDR2 ANQGSEA. Germline trimming cut 6 bases from V and 7 bases from J; bases unmatched to any gene: 22. The CDR3 here is CSVFTPRTGLLTREAFF. The CDR3 DNA reads as TGCAGCGTGTTCACCCCGAGGACAGGGCTACTCACCCGTGAAGCTTTCTTT.

The chain is built from TRBV3-1 and TRBJ2-7; the match to TRBD2 covers 8 bases. The germline V gene encodes CDR1 LGHDT and CDR2 YNNKEL (reference sequence). The junction had 7 bases not matched to a gene; V was cut back by 4 bases and J by 2 bases. This CDR3 region has 15 residues. DNA for the CDR3: TGTGCCAGCAGCCCGCTACGGGGACTAGCCTACGAGCAGTACTTC. This gives the protein CASSPLRGLAYEQYF.

The table lists this clonotype with a few counts. The CDR3, as DNA: TGTGCCAGCAGTAGAGACAGGGCAAGCGGGCCCCAGCATTTT. Residues: CASSRDRASGPQHF. The chain is built from TRBV7-6 and TRBJ1-5; 7 nucleotides match TRBD1. In germline, CDR1 is SGHVS, CDR2 FNYEAQ. The trim removed 6 bases at V and 9 bases at J, leaving 11 bases unmatched. This CDR3 has 14 amino acids.

The sample holds one count of this clonotype. V and J are TRBV11-1 and TRBJ2-5, with TRBD1 identical over 10 bases. CDR3 length equals 15 residues. Germline CDR1 is SGHAT and CDR2 is FQDESV (reference sequence). V trimming: 6 bases; J trimming: 3 bases; junction bases outside the gene matches: 7. CDR3 region: CASRRQGALEETQYF. CDR3 nucleotides: TGTGCCAGCAGACGACAGGGGGCTTTAGAAGAGACCCAGTACTTC.

This clonotype has just a few counts. V usage is TRBV30 and J usage is TRBJ2-7, with a weak D call TRBD1 (6 bases). Trimming cost V 5 bases and J 3 bases, with 11 bases left between them. The CDR3 extends over 12 amino acids. In germline, CDR1 is GTSNPN, CDR2 SVGIG (reference sequence). The CDR3 DNA reads TGTGCCTGGGGTACAGGGTTCTACGAGCAGTACTTC. Residues: CAWGTGFYEQYF.

This clonotype was seen many times. The V call is TRBV5-1, the J call TRBJ1-5, with D hard to call. V lost 0 bases and J 2 bases, leaving 6 bases between the germline ends. The CDR3 extends over 14 amino acids. Germline loops: CDR1 SGHRS, CDR2 YFSETQ. CDR3 amino acids: CASSLGVRNQPQHF. The DNA for the CDR3 is TGCGCCAGCAGCTTGGGTGTCCGCAATCAGCCCCAGCATTTT.

In its sample, this clonotype was seen a few times. The chain joins TRBV5-4 to TRBJ2-7, with TRBD1 as a possible D gene (6 bases). The CDR3 covers 15 residues. Germline V lookup: CDR1 SGHNT, CDR2 YYREEE (reference sequence). With 0 bases removed from V and 4 bases from J, the gap between germline ends came to 14 bases. The CDR3 sequence is CASSLAAGEGYEQYF. Here the CDR3 DNA reads TGTGCCAGCAGCTTGGCGGCAGGGGAAGGGTACGAGCAGTACTTC.

This clonotype was observed a few times. This sequence joins TRBV4-1 and TRBJ2-3; D might be TRBD1 (5 bases). V lost 3 bases to trimming and J lost 5 bases, with 18 bases between them. Per the germline V gene, CDR1 is MGHRA and CDR2 is YSYEKL. CDR3 length equals 16 residues. In DNA form, the CDR3 reads TGCGCCAGCAGCCAGCCAAACAGGATTGTTGGAGATACGCAGTATTTT. Protein sequence: CASSQPNRIVGDTQYF.

This clonotype was seen once. V gene TRBV10-3 combines with J gene TRBJ1-2; 7 nucleotides match TRBD1. Germline CDR1 reads ENHRY; CDR2 reads SYGVKD. V dropped 5 bases and J dropped 6; count of bases not matched to a gene: 9. CDR3 size: 14 residues. The CDR3 protein is CAISRDSLWDGYTF. CDR3 nucleotide sequence: TGTGCCATCAGTCGGGACAGCCTTTGGGATGGCTACACCTTC.

This clonotype was seen more than once but under ten times. The chain has TRBV19 and TRBJ1-5; D not resolved. The germline CDR1 and CDR2 sequences are LNHDA and SQIVND (reference sequence). V was trimmed by 3 bases and J by 0 bases, leaving 12 bases between them. This CDR3 is built from 16 residues. The DNA for the CDR3 is TGTGCCAGTAGTATCCAGGACCCGCATAGCAATCAGCCCCAGCATTTT. This encodes CASSIQDPHSNQPQHF.

This clonotype was found many times. This sequence joins TRBV7-9 and TRBJ2-5; TRBD2 matches at 9 bases. Germline values: CDR1 SEHNR, CDR2 FQNEAQ (reference sequence). The CDR3 has 14 residues. Losses at the gene ends were 5 bases for V and 5 bases for J; bases not matched to a gene: 6. The CDR3 DNA reads as TGTGCCAGCAGCCCCGGGACTAGCTATGAGACCCAGTACTTC. This sequence encodes CASSPGTSYETQYF.